One T cell receptor beta chain is described in this entry. The antigen is unknown. The data originate from a study of CD8 T cells in Susac syndrome. Study-level results: The study recognized that its TCR sequencing and HLA analysis covered a relatively small number of individuals.

The CDR3 runs 15 residues. The germline V and J ends were trimmed by 3 bases and 1 base, with 12 bases remaining between them. Germline V gives CDR1 LGHDT, CDR2 YNNKEL (reference sequence). Random hexamers were used to reverse transcribe an amount of about 0.45 to 1 ug RNA. TCRdb passed the immunoSEQ multiplex PCR reads through MiXCR, listing each CDR3 protein once. The sample carries 150,000 or so distinct CDR3 sequences, more than 85% recorded once. This receptor was obtained from a human donor with Susac syndrome. J is TRBJ2-5 and V is TRBV3-1; a weak D match, TRBD1 (5 bases). Sequencing used CD4+ T cells from PBMCs. The CDR3 DNA reads as TGTGCCAGCAGCCACGCAGGGCGCCTCCAAGAGACCCAGTACTTC. This encodes CASSHAGRLQETQYF.